What follows are 17 T cell receptor beta chains derived from one specimen sequenced in a study of response to subunit inactivated influenza vaccine. TCRdb passed the RT-PCR reads through MiXCR, listing each CDR3 protein once. The sample lists 500,000 or so distinct CDR3 sequences, 16% occurring once. This material consisted of CD4+ T cells sorted from PBMCs, taken 23 to 25 months after vaccination. Every receptor here comes from a man aged 50 to 69 who received an inactivated influenza vaccine.

The V and J genes are TRBV9 and TRBJ2-1, with D possibly TRBD2 on 6 matching bases. This CDR3 contains 14 residues. Germline values: CDR1 SGDLS, CDR2 YYNGEE. V was shortened by 0 bases and J by 9 bases, with 13 bases between the two germline ends. CDR3 amino acids: CASSVVGSAAEQFF. The CDR3 bases are TGTGCCAGCAGCGTAGTCGGGAGCGCCGCTGAGCAGTTCTTC.

This clonotype was counted at least ten times. A read error may produce the germline difference seen at one junction end. V usage is TRBV14 and J usage is TRBJ2-7; D not certain. This CDR3 is 11 amino acids long. CDR1 is SGHDN, CDR2 FVKESK, per germline. The CDR3 bases are TGTGCCAGCAGCCAATCCTCCGAGCAGTACTTC. Protein sequence: CASSQSSEQYF.

This clonotype showed up just a few times. The CDR3 nucleotides read TGTGCCAGCAGCTTATCTTTAAGCGCAGATACGCAGTATTTT. Translation gives CASSLSLSADTQYF. This chain uses TRBV7-9 with TRBJ2-3, with no clear D. The CDR3 is made up of 14 amino acids. V was trimmed by 2 bases and J by 4 bases, leaving 10 bases between them. In germline, CDR1 is SEHNR, CDR2 FQNEAQ (reference sequence).

In its sample, this clonotype was seen a few times. This chain uses TRBV5-1 with TRBJ2-3; no clear D. Germline values: CDR1 SGHRS, CDR2 YFSETQ. The CDR3 is 15 residues long. The V gene lost 0 bases and the J gene lost 2 bases, with 10 bases spanning the gap. CDR3 sequence reads: CASSLAVLVTDTQYF. CDR3 nucleotides: TGCGCCAGCAGCTTGGCTGTGTTAGTCACAGATACGCAGTATTTT.

V gene TRBV7-8 combines with J gene TRBJ2-5; weak D call: TRBD1 (7 bases). The CDR3 runs to 17 residues. Looked up from germline, CDR1 is SGHVS and CDR2 is FQNEAQ. V was cut by 4 bases and J by 4 bases, with 22 bases left in between. This CDR3 reads CASSWIGGGRGRETQYF. The CDR3 nucleotides read TGTGCCAGCAGCTGGATCGGAGGGGGCAGGGGGAGAGAGACCCAGTACTTC. Filled out from reference TRBV7-8 and TRBJ2-5, the complete variable domain reads GAGVSQSPRYKVAKRGQDVALRCDPISGHVSLFWYQQALGQGPEFLTYFQNEAQLDKSGLPSDRFFAERPEGSVSTLKIQRTQQEDSAVYLCASSWIGGGRGRETQYFGPGTRLLVL.

This clonotype was seen only a few times. The chain employs TRBV5-1 and TRBJ2-2; 7 bases agree with TRBD1. This CDR3 spans 15 amino acids. The junction had 4 bases not matched to a gene; V was cut back by 2 bases and J by 3 bases. Germline V gives CDR1 SGHRS, CDR2 YFSETQ. CDR3 in DNA: TGCGCCAGCAGCTTCCCCCAGGGGGACACCGGGGAGCTGTTTTTT. Its translation is CASSFPQGDTGELFF.

This clonotype was detected many times. The J gene is TRBJ2-1, the V gene TRBV24-1, with D uncertain. The CDR3 is 13 residues long. CDR1 KGHDR and CDR2 SFDVKD come from the germline V gene. Deletions cut 1 base from V and 8 bases from J, with 8 bases between. As DNA, the CDR3 is TGTGCCACCAGTGATTTTCAAGCCGATGAGCAGTTCTTC. Translation gives CATSDFQADEQFF.

The J gene is TRBJ2-3, the V gene TRBV15, with 9 bases lining up with TRBD2. After removal of 4 bases from V and 1 base from J, the junction contained 3 bases not matched to a gene. Looked up from germline, CDR1 is LNHNV and CDR2 is YYDKDF (reference sequence). The CDR3 is 15 amino acids. For the CDR3, the DNA is TGTGCCACCAGCACCCGACTAGCGGGCACAGATACGCAGTATTTT. Amino acid sequence: CATSTRLAGTDTQYF.

This clonotype was seen a handful of times. V and J are TRBV2 and TRBJ1-4, with 7 bases lining up with TRBD1. The CDR3 spans 14 residues. Germline lookup yields CDR1 SNHLY and CDR2 FYNNEI. Unmatched junction bases numbered 7, after V lost 7 bases and J lost 5 bases. In DNA form, the CDR3 reads TGTGCCAGCAAGGCCGGGACAGAGAATGAAAAACTGTTTTTT. Its protein product is CASKAGTENEKLFF. Together with reference TRBV2 and TRBJ1-4, the CDR3 gives the full variable domain: EPEVTQTPSHQVTQMGQEVILRCVPISNHLYFYWYRQILGQKVEFLVSFYNNEISEKSEIFDDQFSVERPDGSNFTLKIRSTKLEDSAMYFCASKAGTENEKLFFGSGTQLSVL.

This clonotype was counted only a few times. The V gene is TRBV27, the J gene TRBJ2-5; D might be TRBD1 (6 bases). The germline gives CDR1 MNHEY, CDR2 SMNVEV (reference sequence). This CDR3 is 14 amino acids long. Trimming pared 1 base from V and 3 bases from J, leaving 9 bases between. CDR3 protein: CASSLFRGKETQYF. For the CDR3, the DNA is TGTGCCAGCAGTTTATTTAGGGGGAAAGAGACCCAGTACTTC.

The rearrangement links TRBV4-2 to TRBJ2-3; D is possibly TRBD2 (6 bases). Germline V gives CDR1 LGHNA, CDR2 YNFKEQ. Trimming took off 0 bases at V and 4 bases at J, with 14 bases between the two ends. The CDR3 loop spans 16 amino acids. CDR3 in DNA: TGTGCCAGCAGCCAAGAACCGACTAGTGCCCCAGATACGCAGTATTTT. Residues: CASSQEPTSAPDTQYF.

The chain joins TRBV4-2 to TRBJ1-2; TRBD1 agrees at 9 bases. CDR3 length: 15 amino acids. V was pared by 0 bases and J by 4 bases, with 3 bases of the junction left unmatched. CDR1 LGHNA and CDR2 YNFKEQ come from the germline V gene. The CDR3 loop reads CASSQDTGGSYGYTF. CDR3 DNA: TGTGCCAGCAGCCAAGACACAGGGGGCAGCTATGGCTACACCTTC.

The genes are TRBV20-1 and TRBJ1-6; no definite D call. The CDR3 spans 15 residues. Per germline, CDR1 DFQATT and CDR2 SNEGSKA (reference sequence). V lost 3 bases, J lost 6 bases, and 15 bases lay in between. CDR3: CSARGREMVNSPLHF. The DNA for the CDR3 is TGCAGTGCTAGGGGCCGGGAGATGGTTAATTCACCCCTCCACTTT.

The rearrangement links TRBV27 to TRBJ1-2; perhaps TRBD1 as D (6 bases). The CDR3 has 14 amino acids. Trimming removed 6 bases at V and 0 bases at J, with 11 bases between. In germline, CDR1 is MNHEY, CDR2 SMNVEV (reference sequence). CDR3 sequence: CASSRTETNYGYTF. Here the CDR3 DNA reads TGTGCCAGCAGCCGGACAGAGACTAACTATGGCTACACCTTC.

The sample holds a few counts of this clonotype. The genes are TRBV19 and TRBJ1-2; D not resolved. The germline CDR1 and CDR2 sequences are LNHDA and SQIVND (reference sequence). CDR3 size: 15 residues. V lost 6 bases and J 4 bases, leaving 18 bases between the germline ends. The CDR3 sequence is CASSPAAYHPYGYTF. CDR3 coding DNA: TGTGCCAGTAGCCCCGCGGCGTACCACCCCTATGGCTACACCTTC.

This clonotype was seen a few times. V and J are TRBV5-5 and TRBJ2-3, with D possibly being TRBD1 (6 bases). With 4 bases removed from V and 5 bases from J, the gap between germline ends came to 11 bases. The germline gives CDR1 SGHKS, CDR2 YYEKEE (reference sequence). CDR3 length: 13 residues. CDR3 sequence reads: CASSPQDRDTQYF. The CDR3 region has the DNA TGTGCCAGCAGCCCGCAGGACAGAGATACGCAGTATTTT. Complete variable domain (other parts from reference TRBV5-5 and TRBJ2-3): DAGVTQSPTHLIKTRGQQVTLRCSPISGHKSVSWYQQVLGQGPQFIFQYYEKEERGRGNFPDRFSARQFPNYSSELNVNALLLGDSALYLCASSPQDRDTQYFGPGTRLTVL.

The sample holds a few counts of this clonotype. This rearrangement joins TRBV5-6 to TRBJ2-3; 8 bases fit TRBD2. Germline CDR1 reads SGHDT; CDR2 reads YYEEEE. The CDR3 has 15 amino acids. After removal of 0 bases from V and 4 bases from J, the junction contained 4 bases not matched to a gene. CDR3 coding DNA: TGTGCCAGCAGCTTGGTAACGGGAGGGCCAGATACGCAGTATTTT. It yields the protein CASSLVTGGPDTQYF.